The 29 T cell receptor beta chains below were found in one sample sequenced in a study of control samples from healthy donors and cancer patients (dated by TCRdb to the early 2020s). Library generation was performed with the immunoSEQ multiplex PCR assay. TCRdb re-hosts the immuneACCESS table, in-frame sequences only. Its copies lack some clones; in the studies checked, an unresolved V gene accounts for under half of them, and the cause for the rest is not known. A total of about 270,000 clones appear in this sample, approximately 80% of them only once. Roughly 15% of the sample is taken by the ten largest. Specimen: PBMCs. These receptors were obtained from a woman aged 55-70 years with lung cancer.

The CDR3 is CASSVSGHYNEQFF. The CDR3 DNA sequence: TGTGCCAGCAGCGTTAGCGGACACTACAATGAGCAGTTCTTC. V gene TRBV9 combines with J gene TRBJ2-1, with D tentatively TRBD2 (6 bases). In germline, CDR1 is SGDLS, CDR2 YYNGEE. The CDR3 has 14 amino acids. V was cut by 2 bases and J by 3 bases, with 9 bases left in between.

This clone showed up just a few times. The chain is built from TRBV6-6 and TRBJ1-1; D perhaps matches TRBD1 (5 bases). V was clipped by 6 bases and J by 0 bases, with 11 bases between them. The CDR3 totals 14 residues. The germline V gene encodes CDR1 MNHNY and CDR2 SVGAGI (reference sequence). CDR3 DNA sequence: TGTGCCAGCAGACAGGCTGACATGAACACTGAAGCTTTCTTT. This translates into CASRQADMNTEAFF.

V usage is TRBV6-6 and J usage is TRBJ2-5, with D possibly being TRBD1 or TRBD2 (5 bases each). Germline V gives CDR1 MNHNY, CDR2 SVGAGI (reference sequence). V was cut by 2 bases and J by 4 bases, with 11 bases left in between. CDR3 length: 14 amino acids. DNA for the CDR3: TGTGCCAGCAGTTACGGGGGATTAGGAGAGACCCAGTACTTC. This sequence encodes CASSYGGLGETQYF.

The chain links TRBV9 to TRBJ1-1, with D possibly being TRBD1 (5 bases). CDR1 is SGDLS, CDR2 YYNGEE, per germline. This CDR3 spans 14 amino acids. Trimming left V 3 bases short and J 3 bases short, with 12 bases between. CDR3 DNA: TGTGCCAGCAGCGCCCAGGGCTGGGACACTGAAGCTTTCTTT. Its translation: CASSAQGWDTEAFF.

This chain links TRBV5-1 with TRBJ2-3; 8 nucleotides match TRBD2. Per germline, CDR1 SGHRS and CDR2 YFSETQ. CDR3 size: 14 residues. Trimming at V came to 4 bases and at J to 7 bases, leaving 8 bases not matched to a gene. The CDR3 loop is CASSPPGGENTQYF. CDR3 sequence (DNA): TGCGCCAGCAGCCCACCCGGGGGGGAGAATACGCAGTATTTT.

V is TRBV28 and J is TRBJ2-7, with D tentatively TRBD1 (6 bases). Germline V gene data show CDR1 as MDHEN and CDR2 as SYDVKM. V lost 2 bases and J lost 4, with 9 bases in between. CDR3 length equals 13 residues. The CDR3 DNA reads TGTGCCAGCAGTTTAACAGGGCGGTACGAGCAGTACTTC. It is translated as CASSLTGRYEQYF.

The J gene is TRBJ1-1, the V gene TRBV12-5; D remains unclear. Looked up from germline, CDR1 is LGHNT and CDR2 is FRNRAP. The V end was cut by 1 base, the J end by 0 bases, with 3 bases between. This CDR3 is built from 13 residues. The CDR3 region is CASGLGLNTEAFF. The CDR3 DNA reads as TGTGCTAGTGGTTTGGGTCTGAACACTGAAGCTTTCTTT.

The genes are TRBV11-2 and TRBJ1-1, with D hard to call. There are 13 residues in the CDR3. The germline gives CDR1 SGHAT, CDR2 FQNNGV. V lost 0 bases to trimming and J lost 7 bases, with 9 bases between them. The CDR3 DNA reads as TGTGCCAGCAGCTTAGATGTATCGGTTGAAGCTTTCTTT. This gives the protein CASSLDVSVEAFF.

V and J are TRBV12-5 and TRBJ2-1; D call uncertain. Germline V lookup: CDR1 LGHNT, CDR2 FRNRAP. This CDR3 contains 11 residues. Trimming removed 5 bases from V and 4 bases from J, with 3 bases in between. The chain's CDR3 is CASGPYNEQFF. The CDR3 nucleotides read TGTGCTAGTGGTCCGTACAATGAGCAGTTCTTC.

The CDR3 reads CASSEGTGVADTQYF. As DNA, the CDR3 is TGTGCCAGCAGTGAAGGGACAGGGGTAGCAGATACGCAGTATTTT. The chain links TRBV2 to TRBJ2-3; 9 nucleotides match TRBD1. The CDR3 is 15 residues long. The junction had 3 bases not matched to a gene; V was cut back by 1 base and J by 4 bases. The germline gives CDR1 SNHLY, CDR2 FYNNEI.

The CDR3 DNA reads TGTGCCAGCAGCGCACCGGGACAGGGATCCGGGGAGCTGTTTTTT. Translated: CASSAPGQGSGELFF. This rearrangement joins TRBV5-4 to TRBJ2-2, with 9 bases lining up with TRBD1. This CDR3 contains 15 residues. Germline lookup yields CDR1 SGHNT and CDR2 YYREEE (reference sequence). The J segment lost 6 bases and the V segment lost 4 bases, leaving 7 bases of the junction unmatched.

A note on this clone: Other DNA sequences in this specimen translate into the identical CDR3. The chain joins TRBV3-1 (or the pseudogene TRBV3-2) to TRBJ1-1, with a weak D call TRBD1 (5 bases). With 1 base removed from V and 2 bases from J, the gap between germline ends came to 8 bases. The germline gives CDR1 LGHDT, CDR2 YNNKEL (reference sequence). The CDR3 extends over 14 amino acids. The CDR3 protein is CASSQGWDNTEAFF. The DNA for the CDR3 is TGTGCCAGCAGCCAAGGTTGGGACAACACTGAAGCTTTCTTT.

J is TRBJ1-2 and V is TRBV4-1; weak D call: TRBD1 (6 bases). The germline V and J ends were trimmed by 2 bases and 4 bases, with 11 bases remaining between them. This CDR3 has 14 residues. Germline V gene lookup returns CDR1 MGHRA and CDR2 YSYEKL. CDR3 in DNA: TGCGCCAGCAGCCAACCCACAGGGTCCTATGGCTACACCTTC. Its translation is CASSQPTGSYGYTF.

The chain uses TRBV12-3 or TRBV12-4 and TRBJ2-5; perhaps D is TRBD1 or TRBD2 (5 bases each). This CDR3 is built from 13 residues. The V and J ends lost 3 bases and 5 bases respectively, with 10 bases between them. The CDR3 DNA reads as TGTGCCAGCAGTTTTTCCCGGGGCGAGACCCAGTACTTC. It specifies CASSFSRGETQYF.

Concerning this clone: The sample contains more than one DNA sequence encoding this CDR3. The chain links TRBV28 to TRBJ1-5; D gene unclear. The CDR3 is 12 amino acids. Trimming took 3 bases from V and 9 from J, leaving 9 bases between them. The germline CDR1 and CDR2 sequences are MDHEN and SYDVKM. In nucleotides, the CDR3 is TGTGCCAGCAGTTTCGGGGAATCGCCCCAGCATTTT. Its protein product is CASSFGESPQHF.

This chain's CDR3 is CASSVTRSNTEAFF. For the CDR3, the DNA is TGTGCCAGCAGCGTAACAAGATCGAACACTGAAGCTTTCTTT. V usage is TRBV9 and J usage is TRBJ1-1; D is uncertain. From germline, CDR1 is SGDLS and CDR2 YYNGEE. V was trimmed by 1 base and J by 1 base, leaving 8 bases between them. CDR3 length: 14 amino acids.

The V call is TRBV28, the J call TRBJ2-1, with 9 bases identical to TRBD2. Germline assignment: CDR1 MDHEN and CDR2 SYDVKM. V gave up 3 bases and J gave up 6 bases; unmatched junction bases: 15. This CDR3 has 18 residues. The CDR3 bases are TGTGCCAGCAGTTTGTCCGCTAGCGGGACGGGTATCCCCAATGAGCAGTTCTTC. This sequence encodes CASSLSASGTGIPNEQFF.

This chain uses TRBV9 with TRBJ2-2; D ambiguous. V was shortened by 6 bases and J by 7 bases, with 13 bases between the two germline ends. CDR3 length: 13 amino acids. Germline CDR1 reads SGDLS; CDR2 reads YYNGEE. CDR3 nucleotides: TGTGCCAGCAACCAACACGCCGGCGGGGAGCTGTTTTTT. Its protein is CASNQHAGGELFF.

V and J are TRBV19 and TRBJ2-6, with 9 bases aligning to TRBD1. This CDR3 is 18 amino acids long. The germline V gene encodes CDR1 LNHDA and CDR2 SQIVND (reference sequence). Trimming removed 6 bases from V and 0 bases from J; junction bases left unmatched: 9. The CDR3 loop is CASSPGTGFYSGANVLTF. In DNA, the CDR3 is TGTGCCAGTAGCCCCGGGACAGGGTTCTACTCTGGGGCCAACGTCCTGACTTTC.

This clone was seen only once. V usage is TRBV7-2 and J usage is TRBJ2-3; 8 bases are shared with TRBD2. Germline V gene sequence: CDR1 SGHTA, CDR2 FQGNSA. The CDR3 spans 15 residues. J lost 4 bases, V lost 3 bases, and 6 bases had no gene match. In DNA form, the CDR3 reads TGTGCCAGCAGCTTCCGGGGGGGCCCATCAGATACGCAGTATTTT. Translated, it gives CASSFRGGPSDTQYF.

This clone was observed a few times. This chain links TRBV5-1 with TRBJ1-3; D gene ambiguous. CDR1 and CDR2 (germline): SGHRS, YFSETQ. The CDR3 contains 17 residues. The V gene lost 0 bases and the J gene lost 0 bases, with 13 bases spanning the gap. The CDR3 DNA reads as TGCGCCAGCAGCTTGGGTATGAGCGGGAGCTCTGGAAACACCATATATTTT. Its translation is CASSLGMSGSSGNTIYF.

The genes are TRBV12-3 or TRBV12-4 and TRBJ1-1; 7 nucleotides agree with TRBD1. V shed 6 bases and J 4 bases; nucleotides not matched to a gene: 5. This CDR3 region has 13 residues. CDR3 nucleotides: TGTGCCAGCAGACCAGGGGGTGGCACTGAAGCTTTCTTT. Amino acid sequence: CASRPGGGTEAFF.

V gene TRBV2 combines with J gene TRBJ2-7; D is ambiguous. Per germline, CDR1 SNHLY and CDR2 FYNNEI. The V gene lost 3 bases and the J gene lost 5 bases, with 14 bases spanning the gap. This CDR3 is 14 amino acids long. As DNA, the CDR3 is TGTGCCAGCAGTGAGAACAGAAATGTTGACGAGCAGTACTTC. It translates to CASSENRNVDEQYF.

This rearrangement joins TRBV3-1 (or the pseudogene TRBV3-2) to TRBJ1-2; D is uncertain. Germline CDR1 LGHDT, CDR2 YNNKEL (reference sequence). The V end was cut by 3 bases, the J end by 7 bases, with 15 bases between. CDR3 size: 14 residues. The CDR3 loop reads CASSQELRSGGYTF. Here the CDR3 DNA reads TGTGCCAGCAGCCAGGAACTGCGGAGTGGTGGCTACACCTTC.

The gene calls are TRBV28 and TRBJ1-2; 7 nucleotides agree with TRBD1. Germline V gives CDR1 MDHEN, CDR2 SYDVKM. V shed 5 bases and J 3 bases; nucleotides not matched to a gene: 9. The CDR3 contains 15 residues. The CDR3 DNA is TGTGCCAGCAGTCCGGGACAGTCGGGATACTATGGCTACACCTTC. Protein: CASSPGQSGYYGYTF.

The CDR3 spells CASSLFARGNTGELFF. In nucleotides, the CDR3 is TGTGCCAGCAGTTTATTTGCGAGGGGAAACACCGGGGAGCTGTTTTTT. The rearrangement joins TRBV28 to TRBJ2-2; D may be TRBD1 or TRBD2 (5 bases each). CDR1 MDHEN and CDR2 SYDVKM come from the germline V gene. The CDR3 length is 16 residues. V dropped 1 base and J dropped 2 bases, with 11 bases sitting between them.

The chain is built from TRBV6-5 and TRBJ2-1, with unresolved D. Per germline, CDR1 MNHEY and CDR2 SVGAGI. Trimming removed 0 bases from V and 0 bases from J, with 9 bases in between. The CDR3 covers 16 residues. The CDR3 loop reads CASSYSRSPSYNEQFF. CDR3 coding DNA: TGTGCCAGCAGTTACTCGAGGTCTCCCTCCTACAATGAGCAGTTCTTC.

The rearrangement joins TRBV5-1 to TRBJ2-5, with D maybe TRBD2 (6 bases). This CDR3 has 14 residues. Trimming cost V 4 bases and J 1 base, with 11 bases left between them. Looked up from germline, CDR1 is SGHRS and CDR2 is YFSETQ. The CDR3 DNA is TGCGCCAGCAGCCCGGGGGACTTCCAAGAGACCCAGTACTTC. Translating it yields CASSPGDFQETQYF.

The chain couples TRBV6-5 to TRBJ1-6, with D perhaps TRBD1 (5 bases). Germline CDR1 is MNHEY and CDR2 is SVGAGI. The CDR3 consists of 15 residues. V was trimmed by 1 base and J by 4 bases, leaving 8 bases between them. The CDR3 DNA reads TGTGCCAGCAGTTACTTGGGGGGGTATAATTCACCCCTCCACTTT. Protein sequence: CASSYLGGYNSPLHF.